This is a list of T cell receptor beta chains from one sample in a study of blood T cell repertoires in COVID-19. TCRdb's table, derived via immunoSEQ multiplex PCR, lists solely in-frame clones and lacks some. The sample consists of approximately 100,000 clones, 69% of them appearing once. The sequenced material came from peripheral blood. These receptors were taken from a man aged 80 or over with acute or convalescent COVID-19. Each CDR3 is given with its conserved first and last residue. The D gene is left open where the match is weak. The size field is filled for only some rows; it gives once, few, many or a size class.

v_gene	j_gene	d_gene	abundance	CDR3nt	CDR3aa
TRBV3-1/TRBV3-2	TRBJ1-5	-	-	TGTGCCAGCAGCCAGACAGGTAGCAATCAGCCCCAGCATTTT	CASSQTGSNQPQHF
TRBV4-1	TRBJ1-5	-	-	TGCGCCAGCAGCCAAGATCTATGGGAGAATCAGCCCCAGCATTTT	CASSQDLWENQPQHF
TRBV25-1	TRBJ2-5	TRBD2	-	TGTGCCAGCAGTAGACTAGCCGGGGAGACCCAGTACTTC	CASSRLAGETQYF
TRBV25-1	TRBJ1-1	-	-	TGTGCCAGCAGTGAATATTGGGAGGGATCTGAAGCTTTCTTT	CASSEYWEGSEAFF
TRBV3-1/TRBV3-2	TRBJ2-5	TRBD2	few	TGTGCCAGCAGCCAGGGGCTAGCGGGACTAGGGACCCAGTACTTC	CASSQGLAGLGTQYF
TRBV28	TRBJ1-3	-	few	TGTGCCAGCAGTTTAGTCCGGAGCGGGGGGGGAAACACCATATATTTT	CASSLVRSGGGNTIYF
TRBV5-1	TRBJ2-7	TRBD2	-	TGCGCCAGCAGCCCGGGGGCTAGCGGGATAGGGTCCTACGAGCAGTACTTC	CASSPGASGIGSYEQYF
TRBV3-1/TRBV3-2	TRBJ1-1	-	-	TGTGCCAGCAGCCAAGGAGTGAACACTGAAGCTTTCTTT	CASSQGVNTEAFF
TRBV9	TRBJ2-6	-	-	TGTGCCAGCAGCCCACGGTCTTACTCTGGGGCCAACGTCCTGACTTTC	CASSPRSYSGANVLTF
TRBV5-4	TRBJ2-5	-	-	TGTGCCAGCAGCTTGCTGGGACAACAAGAGACCCAGTACTTC	CASSLLGQQETQYF
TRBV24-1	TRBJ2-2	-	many	TGTGCCACCAGTCCGCAAGAACATACCGGGGAGCTGTTTTTT	CATSPQEHTGELFF
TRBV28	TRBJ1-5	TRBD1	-	TGTGCCAGTGTACAGGGGGGTAGCAATCAGCCCCAGCATTTT	CASVQGGSNQPQHF